This TCR beta chain was observed in a study of T cells in tuberculosis. Across the whole study: In South Africa, adults with active tuberculosis were compared with IGRA-negative and latently infected IGRA-positive adolescents. General observations from the study: Smaller distances to GMM-specific TCRs suggested their expansion in active tuberculosis. Using the GMM-specific repertoire gave around 88% accuracy versus around 70% with motifs. Shorter CDR3-alpha in active tuberculosis partly drove smaller distances.

Comment on this clone: What it binds is unknown.

The germline V and J ends were trimmed by 8 bases and 8 bases, with 21 bases remaining between them. CDR3 length: 14 residues. Germline CDR1 MNHEY, CDR2 SVGAGI. Here immunoSEQ multiplex PCR was the method, and the copy in TCRdb shows in-frame clones only, minus some. The sample gives some 49,000 clones, 90% to 95% of which show up once; about 1.5% is in the top ten. Noted time point: new active TB diagnosis, blood taken before or within 7 days of starting treatment. The V gene is TRBV6-5, the J gene TRBJ1-2, with a possible D match to TRBD1 (5 bases). The receptor comes from an adult with tuberculosis. Sequencing used PBMCs, obtained at tuberculosis diagnosis. The CDR3 region has the DNA TGTGCCAGCTCTTGGGGCGGGGATGGTGGAGGCTACACCTTC. Amino acid sequence: CASSWGGDGGGYTF.